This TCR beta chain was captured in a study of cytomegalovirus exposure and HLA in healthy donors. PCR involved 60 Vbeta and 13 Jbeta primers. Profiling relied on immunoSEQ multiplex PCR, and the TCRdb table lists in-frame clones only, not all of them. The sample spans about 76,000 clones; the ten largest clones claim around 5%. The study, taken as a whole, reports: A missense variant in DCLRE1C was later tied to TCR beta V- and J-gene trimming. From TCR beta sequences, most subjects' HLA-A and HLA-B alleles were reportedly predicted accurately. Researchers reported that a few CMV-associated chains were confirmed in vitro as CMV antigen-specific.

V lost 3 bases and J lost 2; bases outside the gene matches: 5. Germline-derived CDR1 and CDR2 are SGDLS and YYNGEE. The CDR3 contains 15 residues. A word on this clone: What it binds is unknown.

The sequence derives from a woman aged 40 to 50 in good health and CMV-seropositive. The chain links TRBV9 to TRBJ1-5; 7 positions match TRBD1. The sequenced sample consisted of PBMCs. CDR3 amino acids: CASSASGTGNQPQHF. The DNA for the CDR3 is TGTGCCAGCAGCGCCTCCGGGACAGGCAATCAGCCCCAGCATTTT.